A selection of T cell receptor beta chains follows, all from one sample in a study of early T cells in non-severe SARS-CoV-2 infection. TCRdb redid the calling of the 5' RACE reads with MiXCR, one entry per CDR3 protein. The table includes 40,000 to 60,000 distinct CDR3 sequences, roughly 12% detected once. Sequenced: whole blood. These receptor sequences come from an adult who was a healthcare worker with PCR-confirmed SARS-CoV-2 infection or an uninfected control (not recorded which). Both conserved end residues are part of each CDR3. D genes are given only for firm matches. The size field is filled for only some rows; it gives once, few, many or a size class.

clone_size	v_call	j_call	d_call	cdr3_aa	cdr3_nt
few	TRBV28	TRBJ1-1	-	CASARGSNPEAFF	TGTGCCAGCGCTCGGGGGAGCAACCCTGAAGCTTTCTTT
many	TRBV28	TRBJ1-1	-	CASSLPGGQSTEAFF	TGTGCCAGCAGTTTACCAGGAGGGCAGAGCACTGAAGCTTTCTTT
many	TRBV7-2	TRBJ2-7	-	CASSLEYSSYEQYF	TGTGCCAGCAGCTTGGAGTACAGCTCCTACGAGCAGTACTTC
few	TRBV14	TRBJ2-3	-	CASSQLAHLATDTQYF	TGTGCCAGCAGCCAATTGGCACATCTAGCGACAGATACGCAGTATTTT
-	TRBV27	TRBJ2-7	TRBD1	CASSFDRVNYEQYF	TGTGCCAGCAGTTTCGACAGGGTCAACTACGAGCAGTACTTC
many	TRBV27	TRBJ2-7	-	CASTQGYEQYF	TGTGCCAGCACTCAGGGTTACGAGCAGTACTTC
-	TRBV6-6	TRBJ1-1	TRBD1	CASTKGTGKTEAFF	TGTGCCAGCACCAAAGGGACAGGGAAGACTGAAGCTTTCTTT
few	TRBV4-2	TRBJ2-1	TRBD2	CASSQDLSGRPRGGNEQFF	TGTGCCAGCAGCCAAGATCTTAGCGGGAGGCCCAGGGGTGGGAATGAGCAGTTCTTC
many	TRBV12-3/TRBV12-4	TRBJ1-1	-	CASIRPRTAEAFF	TGTGCCAGCATTCGTCCTCGGACAGCCGAAGCTTTCTTT
few	TRBV28	TRBJ1-1	-	CASSFFQGMAEAFF	TGTGCCAGCAGTTTTTTCCAGGGGATGGCTGAAGCTTTCTTT
many	TRBV6-1	TRBJ1-2	-	CASSEVRANYGYTF	TGTGCCAGCAGTGAAGTTAGGGCTAACTATGGCTACACCTTC
many	TRBV29-1	TRBJ2-7	-	CSVDIGPYEQYF	TGCAGCGTTGATATAGGGCCCTACGAGCAGTACTTC
few	TRBV11-2	TRBJ1-2	-	CASSLSWMGRYGYTF	TGTGCCAGCAGCTTGTCTTGGATGGGGCGGTATGGCTACACCTTC
few	TRBV10-3	TRBJ1-3	-	CAISAGPSSGNTIYF	TGTGCCATCAGCGCCGGGCCGAGCTCTGGAAACACCATATATTTT
many	TRBV20-1	TRBJ2-7	-	CSAQGPREQYF	TGCAGTGCACAGGGCCCTCGGGAGCAGTACTTC
-	TRBV7-3	TRBJ1-6	TRBD1	CASSSRDSLLTPLHF	TGTGCCAGCAGCTCCAGGGACAGCCTTCTTACACCCCTCCACTTT
-	TRBV2	TRBJ2-3	-	CASSELGSTDTQYF	TGTGCCAGCAGTGAACTGGGGAGCACAGATACGCAGTATTTT
many	TRBV7-3	TRBJ2-1	TRBD1	CASSFTGGSYNEQFF	TGTGCCAGCAGCTTTACAGGGGGCTCCTACAATGAGCAGTTCTTC
-	TRBV5-4	TRBJ2-2	TRBD2	CASSPPGLAGGRTGELFF	TGTGCCAGCAGCCCCCCGGGACTAGCGGGGGGGCGCACCGGGGAGCTGTTTTTT
-	TRBV28	TRBJ2-7	TRBD1	CASSPGGPGTGYDYEQYF	TGTGCCAGCAGTCCCGGGGGTCCCGGGACAGGGTATGACTACGAGCAGTACTTC
few	TRBV19	TRBJ1-4	-	CASTTLHGQPGEKLFF	TGTGCCAGTACGACTCTCCACGGGCAACCAGGGGAAAAACTGTTTTTT
many	TRBV19	TRBJ2-1	-	CASSIDRSPLNEQFF	TGTGCCAGTAGTATAGACAGGAGCCCTCTCAATGAGCAGTTCTTC
many	TRBV6-5	TRBJ1-1	-	CASRYGNTEAFF	TGTGCCAGCAGATACGGAAACACTGAAGCTTTCTTT
many	TRBV9	TRBJ2-1	TRBD2	CASSVDLAASQRQFF	TGTGCCAGCAGCGTCGATCTAGCGGCCTCACAGCGGCAGTTCTTC
-	TRBV29-1	TRBJ1-1	-	CSVEQVPNTEAFF	TGCAGCGTTGAACAGGTCCCGAACACTGAAGCTTTCTTT
few	TRBV27	TRBJ2-4	TRBD1	CASSVTGGKNIQYF	TGTGCCAGCAGTGTGACAGGGGGCAAAAACATTCAGTACTTC
few	TRBV15	TRBJ1-2	-	CATQQGSNYGYTF	TGTGCCACCCAGCAGGGATCTAACTATGGCTACACCTTC
-	TRBV28	TRBJ2-2	-	CASGQTSGELFF	TGTGCCAGCGGCCAGACTTCCGGGGAGCTGTTTTTT
-	TRBV25-1	TRBJ1-1	-	CASSESSKGNTEAFF	TGTGCCAGCAGTGAATCCTCGAAGGGGAACACTGAAGCTTTCTTT
few	TRBV5-5	TRBJ2-7	-	CASSLSFRAYEQYF	TGTGCCAGCAGCTTGAGTTTCAGGGCCTACGAGCAGTACTTC
many	TRBV3-1	TRBJ1-1	-	CASSQATGTWASEAFF	TGTGCCAGCAGCCAGGCCACCGGGACATGGGCATCTGAAGCTTTCTTT
-	TRBV12-3/TRBV12-4	TRBJ2-3	-	CASSLSGGTQYF	TGTGCCAGCAGTTTGTCGGGCGGCACGCAGTATTTT
-	TRBV2	TRBJ2-3	-	CARSGGTDTQYF	TGTGCCAGATCGGGGGGCACAGATACGCAGTATTTT
-	TRBV4-2	TRBJ2-3	TRBD1	CASSQSPGQGSTDTQYF	TGTGCCAGCAGCCAAAGCCCGGGACAGGGAAGCACAGATACGCAGTATTTT
once	TRBV7-3	TRBJ2-7	TRBD2	CASSLVSGGLYEQYF	TGTGCCAGCAGCTTAGTCAGCGGGGGACTCTACGAGCAGTACTTC
few	TRBV27	TRBJ1-2	TRBD1	CASRGDSPYGYTF	TGTGCCAGCAGGGGGGACAGCCCCTATGGCTACACCTTC
few	TRBV12-3/TRBV12-4	TRBJ1-2	TRBD1	CASSPPGQGTYYGYTF	TGTGCCAGCAGTCCGCCGGGACAGGGAACCTACTATGGCTACACCTTC
-	TRBV3-1	TRBJ1-1	-	CASRPTGAMNTEAFF	TGTGCCAGCAGACCCACCGGGGCCATGAACACTGAAGCTTTCTTT
many	TRBV7-9	TRBJ1-1	-	CAVLNAEAFF	TGTGCCGTTTTGAATGCTGAAGCTTTCTTT
many	TRBV28	TRBJ2-7	TRBD1	CASSSAGGRVYEQYF	TGTGCCAGCAGTTCGGCAGGGGGAAGGGTCTACGAGCAGTACTTC
many	TRBV7-2	TRBJ2-1	TRBD1	CASSFGDRYNEQFF	TGTGCCAGCAGCTTTGGGGACAGGTACAATGAGCAGTTCTTC
few	TRBV7-2	TRBJ2-5	-	CASSPSMAQETQYF	TGTGCCAGCAGCCCGTCGATGGCCCAAGAGACCCAGTACTTC
many	TRBV5-6	TRBJ1-1	-	CASKAPNTEAFF	TGTGCCAGCAAGGCCCCGAACACTGAAGCTTTCTTT
many	TRBV11-2	TRBJ2-1	TRBD2	CASSYRLAGDNEQFF	TGTGCCAGCAGCTATCGACTAGCGGGGGACAATGAGCAGTTCTTC
-	TRBV7-3	TRBJ2-1	-	CASSSQAGTFYNEQFF	TGTGCCAGCAGCTCCCAGGCCGGGACTTTTTACAATGAGCAGTTCTTC
few	TRBV5-5	TRBJ1-2	-	CASSLDWRLGYGYTF	TGTGCCAGCAGCTTGGATTGGAGGTTGGGGTATGGCTACACCTTC
many	TRBV7-9	TRBJ2-7	-	CASSSSGGDEQYF	TGTGCCAGCAGCTCCTCAGGAGGCGACGAGCAGTACTTC
few	TRBV7-3	TRBJ1-2	-	CASSLTHPAGLGGYGYTF	TGTGCCAGCAGCTTAACGCACCCTGCCGGGCTTGGGGGGTATGGCTACACCTTC